Presented here are 18 T cell receptor beta chains from one specimen sequenced in a study of CD8 T cells in Susac syndrome. Random-hexamer reverse transcription was applied to about 0.5 to 1 ug RNA. TCRdb reprocessed the immunoSEQ multiplex PCR reads with MiXCR, giving one entry per CDR3 protein. The data show 110,000 or so distinct CDR3 sequences, 85% to 95% seen once. Material for sequencing was CD4+ T cells from PBMCs. The source is a human donor with multiple sclerosis.

CDR3 in amino acids: CSAPGTGGAYNEQFF. Written as DNA, the CDR3 is TGCAGTGCTCCCGGGACAGGGGGTGCCTACAATGAGCAGTTCTTC. This rearrangement joins TRBV20-1 to TRBJ2-1; TRBD1 agrees at 11 bases. With 5 bases clipped from V and 2 bases from J, the junction kept 5 bases outside the gene matches. The CDR3 spans 15 residues. Germline CDR1 reads DFQATT; CDR2 reads SNEGSKA (reference sequence).

The chain is built from TRBV5-1 and TRBJ2-1; TRBD1 matches 8 bases. Germline V gene lookup returns CDR1 SGHRS and CDR2 YFSETQ. There are 16 residues in the CDR3. V shed 4 bases and J 4 bases; nucleotides not matched to a gene: 10. The CDR3: CASSKGQGRVYNEQFF. The CDR3 coding sequence is TGCGCCAGCAGCAAAGGACAGGGCCGGGTTTACAATGAGCAGTTCTTC.

V is TRBV4-1 and J is TRBJ2-7; D possibly corresponds to TRBD1 (6 bases). Germline loops: CDR1 MGHRA, CDR2 YSYEKL. V was pared by 1 base and J by 6 bases, with 19 bases between. This CDR3 is 16 amino acids long. CDR3 bases: TGCGCCAGCAGCCAAGTGATCATGGCAGGGGCGGGCGAGCAGTACTTC. It codes for CASSQVIMAGAGEQYF.

The chain recombines TRBV19 with TRBJ2-6; D gene ambiguous. This CDR3 is built from 18 residues. Germline V gene lookup returns CDR1 LNHDA and CDR2 SQIVND (reference sequence). V lost 4 bases to trimming and J lost 4 bases, with 20 bases between them. The CDR3 loop reads CASSSKGISQAGANVLTF. CDR3 bases: TGTGCCAGTAGTAGTAAAGGGATCTCTCAGGCCGGGGCCAACGTCCTGACTTTC.

The J gene is TRBJ2-1, the V gene TRBV14; D not resolved. This CDR3 contains 14 residues. The germline CDR1 and CDR2 sequences are SGHDN and FVKESK. V lost 8 bases and J lost 4, with 15 bases in between. The chain's CDR3 is CASSVGSIYNEQFF. The CDR3 DNA reads TGTGCCAGCTCTGTAGGGTCGATTTACAATGAGCAGTTCTTC.

This chain connects TRBV5-4 to TRBJ1-3; possibly TRBD1 for D (6 bases). The CDR3 runs to 16 residues. Germline CDR1 SGHNT, CDR2 YYREEE (reference sequence). The V end lost 0 bases, the J end lost 4 bases, and 14 bases lay between the germline ends. The CDR3: CASSLVPKGGGNTIYF. Here the CDR3 DNA reads TGTGCCAGCAGCTTGGTGCCGAAAGGGGGAGGAAACACCATATATTTT.

The rearrangement joins TRBV13 to TRBJ2-1, with 10 bases that match TRBD2. CDR3 length: 17 amino acids. Trimming cost V 4 bases and J 3 bases; bases outside gene matches: 9. Germline V gene lookup returns CDR1 PRHDT and CDR2 FYEKMQ (reference sequence). CDR3 amino acids: CASSSLGLAGGYNEQFF. CDR3 in DNA: TGTGCCAGCAGCTCCTTGGGCTTAGCGGGGGGCTACAATGAGCAGTTCTTC.

The genes are TRBV28 and TRBJ1-1; D is undetermined. Germline assignment: CDR1 MDHEN and CDR2 SYDVKM. This CDR3 comprises 12 residues. With 10 bases removed from V and 3 bases from J, the gap between germline ends came to 12 bases. In DNA, the CDR3 is TGTGCCACCACCGGATCGTACACTGAAGCTTTCTTT. Amino acid sequence: CATTGSYTEAFF.

This chain joins TRBV10-3 and TRBJ2-3; D uncertain. From germline, CDR1 is ENHRY and CDR2 SYGVKD. This CDR3 has 14 amino acids. V lost 0 bases to trimming and J lost 3 bases, with 7 bases between them. The CDR3 protein is CAISESLRTDTQYF. CDR3 sequence (DNA): TGTGCCATCAGTGAGTCTCTTAGGACAGATACGCAGTATTTT.

The chain is built from TRBV12-3 or TRBV12-4 and TRBJ2-1; a weak D match, TRBD2 (5 bases). Trimming removed 8 bases at V and 8 bases at J, with 13 bases between. The CDR3 has 12 residues. CDR3 in amino acids: CASGPDGDEQFF. Written as DNA, the CDR3 is TGTGCCAGCGGGCCTGACGGGGATGAGCAGTTCTTC.

The rearrangement uses TRBV7-9 and TRBJ1-1; 10 bases are shared with TRBD1. The CDR3 totals 15 residues. Germline loops: CDR1 SEHNR, CDR2 FQNEAQ (reference sequence). J was trimmed by 11 bases and V by 5 bases; bases with no gene match: 14. The DNA of the CDR3 is TGTGCCAGCAGCGAGCGACAGGGGGCAGTAGCGTGGGCTTTCTTT. It translates to CASSERQGAVAWAFF.

This clonotype has just a few counts. This chain links TRBV7-2 with TRBJ2-5, with a tentative D call TRBD2 (7 bases). Germline V CDR1 and CDR2: SGHTA, FQGNSA. This CDR3 has 15 residues. The ends were cut back, 0 bases at V and 4 bases at J, with 12 bases in the middle. The CDR3 region is CASSLAGGPGETQYF. The DNA of the CDR3 is TGTGCCAGCAGCTTAGCGGGGGGGCCGGGAGAGACCCAGTACTTC.

The chain has TRBV7-9 and TRBJ1-2; tentatively, D is TRBD1 (5 bases). V shed 7 bases and J shed 2 bases, with 23 bases lying between them. Germline assignment: CDR1 SEHNR and CDR2 FQNEAQ (reference sequence). The CDR3 runs 17 residues. CDR3 bases: TGTGCCAGCATCCTAGGGGCGGGGATTGTTGGGAACTATGGCTACACCTTC. Its translation is CASILGAGIVGNYGYTF.

The CDR3 protein is CASSSGQGFYEQYF. Written as DNA, the CDR3 is TGTGCCAGCAGCTCGGGACAGGGATTTTACGAGCAGTACTTC. The chain has TRBV7-2 and TRBJ2-7, with 9 bases that match TRBD1. J was trimmed by 4 bases and V by 4 bases; bases with no gene match: 5. The germline gives CDR1 SGHTA, CDR2 FQGNSA. The CDR3 loop spans 14 amino acids.

V usage is TRBV12-3 or TRBV12-4 and J usage is TRBJ1-2; D is ambiguous. Trimming removed 8 bases from V and 1 base from J, with 17 bases in between. This CDR3 has 15 residues. CDR3 region: CASEEGRYYNYGYTF. The CDR3, as DNA: TGTGCCAGCGAGGAGGGTCGGTACTATAACTATGGCTACACCTTC.

This clonotype showed up just a few times. In DNA form, the CDR3 reads TGTGCCAGCAGCCAAAACGCGGGCTTTGAGACCCAGTACTTC. The encoded protein is CASSQNAGFETQYF. This chain uses TRBV7-7 with TRBJ2-5, with TRBD2 as a possible D gene (5 bases). V lost 5 bases and J 5 bases, leaving 15 bases between the germline ends. This CDR3 spans 14 amino acids. Germline assignment: CDR1 SSHAT and CDR2 FNYEAQ (reference sequence).

The V gene is TRBV5-1, the J gene TRBJ1-1, with 11 bases fitting TRBD1. This CDR3 is 15 amino acids long. Per germline, CDR1 SGHRS and CDR2 YFSETQ. V shed 4 bases and J 5 bases; nucleotides not matched to a gene: 7. CDR3 residues: CASSARTGGMTEAFF. The CDR3 DNA reads as TGCGCCAGCAGCGCGCGGACAGGGGGCATGACTGAAGCTTTCTTT.

The gene calls are TRBV9 and TRBJ2-7; tentatively, D is TRBD1 (6 bases). CDR1 and CDR2 from the germline V gene are SGDLS and YYNGEE. The CDR3 spans 14 residues. V was trimmed by 4 bases and J by 4 bases, leaving 15 bases between them. CDR3 coding DNA: TGTGCCAGCAGCCCCCGGGACACCATATACGAGCAGTACTTC. This codes for CASSPRDTIYEQYF.